The T cell receptor (beta chain) under discussion was sequenced for a study of a mutant IDH1 vaccine in newly diagnosed glioma. On the study more broadly: Across weeks 1, 3, 5, 7, 11, 15, 19 and 23, patients received a vaccination each time, eight in all. It was radiotherapy, temozolomide, or both that patients received previously, with most receiving both. Study-wide results and caveats: The authors found pseudoprogression apparently unrelated to changes in top peripheral T cell clonotypes. Vaccine-induced immune responses were detected in approximately 93% of patients.

CDR1 is LNHNV, CDR2 YYDKDF, per germline (reference sequence). The CDR3 has 14 residues. Trimming left V 0 bases short and J 11 bases short, with 13 bases between. Time point in this sample: week 11, during vaccination. Doses consisted of 300 ug of mutant IDH1 20-mer peptide each, paired with topical imiquimod. Sequenced by immunoSEQ multiplex PCR; TCRdb stores in-frame clones only, minus some. The sample has about 25,000 clones; about 78% are singletons. To note about this clone: The antigen remains undetermined.

V is TRBV15 and J is TRBJ1-4; D perhaps matches TRBD1 (5 bases). The clonotype originates from a woman between 18 and 29 years old with glioma. Sequencing used PBMCs, obtained from a glioma patient whose treatment included an IDH1 peptide vaccine. The DNA of the CDR3 is TGTGCCACCAGCAGAGATCGACCCAGGGACAAACTGTTTTTT. Translated, it gives CATSRDRPRDKLFF.